This T cell receptor (beta chain) originates from a study of blood T cell repertoires in COVID-19. For the study at large: Acute and convalescent COVID-19 samples came from the United States, Italy and Spain. In each case, the material was cDNA or gDNA derived from T cells, B-cell-depleted T cells, or PBMCs.

As processed by the authors: Amplifying reference gene primers gave estimates of nucleated cell counts. Method: immunoSEQ multiplex PCR; TCRdb's copy keeps in-frame clones and lacks some. V, J and clone size are taken as reported in that table, and D and trimming were inferred from the DNA itself. The sample holds about 330,000 clones, about nine tenths seen once. Germline lookup yields CDR1 MDHEN and CDR2 SYDVKM. V dropped 2 bases and J dropped 5 bases, with 13 bases sitting between them. This CDR3 is built from 14 residues. The Seattle site enrolled patients during active infection and followed them longitudinally. Remarks on this clone: At the DNA level, this CDR3 is encoded by other sequences in the same sample as well.

V is TRBV28 and J is TRBJ2-7; a weak D match, TRBD1 (5 bases). The sample taken for sequencing was peripheral blood. This clonotype was sampled from a man aged 25 to 40 with COVID-19, enrolled during active disease. The CDR3: CASSLEGVRDEQYF. The CDR3 DNA sequence: TGTGCCAGCAGTTTAGAAGGGGTTAGGGACGAGCAGTACTTC.